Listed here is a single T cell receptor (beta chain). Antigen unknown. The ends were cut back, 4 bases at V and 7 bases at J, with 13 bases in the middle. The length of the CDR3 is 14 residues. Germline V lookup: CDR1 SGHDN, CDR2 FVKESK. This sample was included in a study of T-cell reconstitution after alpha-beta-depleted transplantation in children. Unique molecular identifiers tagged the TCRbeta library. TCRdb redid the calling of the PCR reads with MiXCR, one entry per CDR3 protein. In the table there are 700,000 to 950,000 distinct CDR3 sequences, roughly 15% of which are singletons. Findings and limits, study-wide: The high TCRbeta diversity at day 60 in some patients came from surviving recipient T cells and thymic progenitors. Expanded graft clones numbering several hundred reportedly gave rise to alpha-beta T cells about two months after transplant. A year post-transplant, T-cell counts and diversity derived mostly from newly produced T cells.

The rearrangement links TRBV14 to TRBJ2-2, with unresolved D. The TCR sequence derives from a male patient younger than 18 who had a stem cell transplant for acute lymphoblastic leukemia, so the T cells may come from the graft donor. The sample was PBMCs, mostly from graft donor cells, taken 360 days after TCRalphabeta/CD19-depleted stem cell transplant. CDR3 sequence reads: CASSPTAAGGELFF. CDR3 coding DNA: TGTGCCAGCAGCCCCACCGCGGCCGGCGGGGAGCTGTTTTTT.